Following are 10 T cell receptor beta chains from one sample sequenced in a study of T cell repertoires in cytomegalovirus infection. TCRdb used MiXCR to reprocess the reads, holding one entry per CDR3 protein. Of some 180,000 distinct CDR3 sequences in the sample, roughly a fifth were seen once. Sequenced material: PBMCs. All receptors come from a human donor in good health (CMV status not recorded). Some clones in this sample may be carry-over from other donors' samples.

The V and J genes are TRBV7-6 and TRBJ1-1; unclear D gene. The CDR3 length is 14 residues. Trimming took off 1 base at V and 6 bases at J, with 12 bases between the two ends. Germline CDR1 SGHVS, CDR2 FNYEAQ. CDR3 in DNA: TGTGCCAGCAGCTTAGACTCAGTGAGGGCTGAAGCTTTCTTT. This encodes CASSLDSVRAEAFF.

This clonotype came up many times. CDR3 nucleotide sequence: TGTGCCAGCAGCCCCACAGGGGGCGTAGAGACCCAGTACTTC. This gives the protein CASSPTGGVETQYF. The V and J genes are TRBV7-2 and TRBJ2-5; TRBD1 matches 9 bases. V lost 5 bases to trimming and J lost 4 bases; unmatched junction nucleotides: 5. Per germline, CDR1 SGHTA and CDR2 FQGNSA. CDR3 size: 14 residues.

This clonotype was observed once. A much bigger clone sits one base away, suggesting this may be a read error. This sequence joins TRBV6-1 and TRBJ1-2; D is unclear. CDR1 is MNHNS and CDR2 is SASEGT in the germline V gene. The V end lost 9 bases, the J end lost 8 bases, and 19 bases lay between the germline ends. This CDR3 has 13 amino acids. The CDR3 region is CARGDGQERGYTF. CDR3 DNA: TGTGCCAGAGGTGATGGGCAGGAACGAGGCTACACCTTC.

The chain couples TRBV7-9 to TRBJ2-2; 9 positions match TRBD1. Germline V gene sequence: CDR1 SEHNR, CDR2 FQNEAQ (reference sequence). The V gene end was trimmed by 0 bases and the J gene end by 3 bases; junction bases not matched to a gene: 11. The CDR3 length is 19 residues. The CDR3 is CASSLAYRQGVSDTGELFF. In DNA form, the CDR3 reads TGTGCCAGCAGCTTAGCCTACCGACAGGGGGTCTCGGACACCGGGGAGCTGTTTTTT.

In this sample, this clonotype turned up a few times. V usage is TRBV12-3 or TRBV12-4 and J usage is TRBJ2-3; 8 bases map to TRBD1. Trimming cost V 8 bases and J 4 bases; bases outside gene matches: 14. CDR3 length: 16 residues. Here the CDR3 DNA reads TGTGCCAGCTCCCCGGACAGGGCCATAGGGTCAGATACGCAGTATTTT. Translating it yields CASSPDRAIGSDTQYF.

This clonotype was seen at least ten times. J is TRBJ2-5 and V is TRBV28; 7 nucleotides align to TRBD1. The V gene's germline CDR1 is MDHEN and CDR2 SYDVKM. CDR3 length: 13 amino acids. V lost 3 bases, J lost 5 bases, and 3 bases stayed unmatched. The CDR3 region is CASSLGQLETQYF. The CDR3 DNA sequence: TGTGCCAGCAGTTTGGGACAGTTGGAGACCCAGTACTTC.

This clonotype was counted only a few times. This rearrangement joins TRBV7-2 to TRBJ1-3; D gene unclear. This CDR3 contains 16 residues. Trimming took off 0 bases at V and 0 bases at J, with 9 bases between the two ends. Germline V gene sequence: CDR1 SGHTA, CDR2 FQGNSA. The CDR3: CASSLAAGFSGNTIYF. The CDR3 nucleotides read TGTGCCAGCAGCTTAGCGGCCGGGTTCTCTGGAAACACCATATATTTT.

This clonotype was detected ten times or more. The chain uses TRBV6-6 and TRBJ1-4; TRBD1 might be the D (6 bases). Germline lookup yields CDR1 MNHNY and CDR2 SVGAGI (reference sequence). Trimming stripped 3 bases from V and 8 bases from J, with 13 bases between. The CDR3 covers 14 residues. CDR3 DNA sequence: TGTGCCAGCAGTTATAGACAGGCTGGGGAAAAACTGTTTTTT. It codes for CASSYRQAGEKLFF.

This clonotype came up many times. The chain uses TRBV20-1 and TRBJ2-5; 12 nucleotides match TRBD2. Germline-derived CDR1 and CDR2 are DFQATT and SNEGSKA (reference sequence). Trimming removed 4 bases from V and 5 bases from J; junction bases left unmatched: 11. The CDR3 contains 16 residues. The CDR3 DNA sequence: TGCAGTGCTAACCGAGGACTAGCGGGACCTGACGAGACCCAGTACTTC. Amino acid sequence: CSANRGLAGPDETQYF.

This clonotype was picked up a small number of times. The chain carries TRBV6-5 and TRBJ2-5; D could derive from TRBD1 or TRBD2 (5 bases each). V was shortened by 2 bases and J by 4 bases, with 17 bases between the two germline ends. Germline V lookup: CDR1 MNHEY, CDR2 SVGAGI. The length of the CDR3 is 16 residues. CDR3 nucleotide sequence: TGTGCCAGCAGTTACGTTGGAACAGGAGGCCGAGAGACCCAGTACTTC. Translating gives CASSYVGTGGRETQYF.